The rows below give T cell receptor beta chains drawn from one sample of a study of shared clonotypes between healthy human individuals. The protocol was immunoSEQ multiplex PCR, while the TCRdb copy is restricted to in-frame clones and leaves out a portion. The sample shows about 1.5 million clones, around 95% of them seen only once. The specimen was naive CD4+ T cells sorted from blood. These receptors were taken from a man aged 25 to 45 in good health. The CDR3 runs from the conserved cysteine through the conserved F or W. The order of the fields is D gene, V gene, J gene, clone size, CDR3 protein, CDR3 DNA. A D gene is named only where the DNA matches it firmly. Clone size is stated in some rows and not others, as once, few, many or a class when expanded.

.,TRBV11-2,TRBJ2-7,.,CASSLTGHYEQYF,TGTGCCAGCAGCTTGACAGGACACTACGAGCAGTACTTC
.,TRBV6-5,TRBJ1-5,.,CASSYSWGQPQHF,TGTGCCAGCAGTTACTCCTGGGGTCAGCCCCAGCATTTT
.,TRBV5-1,TRBJ2-1,.,CASSLGRSSYNEQFF,TGCGCCAGCAGCTTGGGGCGGAGTTCCTACAATGAGCAGTTCTTC
.,TRBV7-7,TRBJ1-1,.,CASNLGRTGLNTEAFF,TGTGCTAGCAACCTGGGCCGAACAGGTCTGAACACTGAAGCTTTCTTT
.,TRBV9,TRBJ2-3,.,CASKGPRDTTDTQYF,TGTGCCAGTAAAGGGCCGCGGGATACCACAGATACGCAGTATTTT
TRBD2,TRBV18,TRBJ2-2,.,CASSPVPGTSGNTGELFF,TGTGCCAGCTCGCCGGTCCCCGGGACTAGCGGGAACACCGGGGAGCTGTTTTTT
.,TRBV25-1,TRBJ1-1,.,CASSEWTDGVNTEAFF,TGTGCCAGCAGTGAATGGACGGATGGGGTGAACACTGAAGCTTTCTTT
.,TRBV18,TRBJ2-7,.,CASSMQDRNYEQYF,TGTGCCAGCTCAATGCAAGACAGAAACTACGAGCAGTACTTC
.,TRBV7-8,TRBJ2-1,.,CASSPNQALSSYNEQFF,TGTGCCAGCAGCCCCAATCAAGCCCTCAGCTCCTACAATGAGCAGTTCTTC
TRBD1,TRBV2,TRBJ1-3,.,CASSEGQGPGNTIYF,TGTGCCAGCAGCGAGGGACAGGGGCCTGGAAACACCATATATTTT
.,TRBV29-1,TRBJ2-7,once,CSVEGRFAHEQYF,TGCAGCGTTGAAGGGCGGTTCGCGCACGAGCAGTACTTC
.,TRBV28,TRBJ1-5,.,CASSFSLPTGQPQHF,TGTGCCAGCAGTTTTTCCCTACCTACAGGTCAGCCCCAGCATTTT
TRBD2,TRBV11-2,TRBJ2-7,.,CASSSVASGWVYEQYF,TGTGCCAGCAGCTCCGTGGCTAGCGGGTGGGTCTACGAGCAGTACTTC
TRBD1,TRBV18,TRBJ2-3,.,CASSPFNRGSTDTQYF,TGTGCCAGCTCACCCTTCAACAGGGGAAGCACAGATACGCAGTATTTT
.,TRBV28,TRBJ1-1,.,CASTTMNTEAFF,TGTGCCAGCACCACAATGAACACTGAAGCTTTCTTT
TRBD2,TRBV11-2,TRBJ2-7,.,CASSLAWAGAANYEQYF,TGTGCCAGCAGCTTAGCTTGGGCGGGAGCTGCTAACTACGAGCAGTACTTC
.,TRBV6-5,TRBJ2-7,.,CASSYSAVSSYEQYF,TGTGCCAGCAGTTACTCAGCGGTGAGCTCCTACGAGCAGTACTTC
.,TRBV21-1,TRBJ1-4,.,CASSKGRGRYEKLFF,TGTGCCAGCAGCAAAGGTAGGGGTCGGTATGAAAAACTGTTTTTT
.,TRBV5-1,TRBJ2-5,.,CASSPGSGGETQYF,TGCGCCAGCAGCCCTGGATCGGGCGGGGAGACCCAGTACTTC
.,TRBV1,TRBJ2-6,.,CTSSQDLIRGPYSGANVLTF,TGCACCAGCAGCCAAGACCTAATCCGGGGACCATACTCTGGGGCCAACGTCCTGACTTTC
TRBD2,TRBV6-5,TRBJ2-7,.,CASRVTGTMDYEQYF,TGTGCCAGCAGGGTAACCGGGACTATGGACTACGAGCAGTACTTC
.,TRBV20-1,TRBJ2-5,.,CSASGEETQYF,TGCAGTGCTAGCGGGGAAGAGACCCAGTACTTC
TRBD2,TRBV11-2,TRBJ2-7,.,CASSLVVAGEGEQYF,TGTGCCAGCAGCTTAGTAGTAGCGGGAGAGGGCGAGCAGTACTTC
.,TRBV30,TRBJ2-7,.,CAWSFDSVSYEQYF,TGTGCCTGGAGCTTCGACAGCGTCTCCTACGAGCAGTACTTC
.,TRBV11-2,TRBJ2-7,.,CASSLDGQSTYEQYF,TGTGCCAGCAGCTTAGATGGGCAGAGCACCTACGAGCAGTACTTC
TRBD1,TRBV5-6,TRBJ1-2,.,CASSRDREYGYTF,TGTGCCAGCAGCCGGGACAGGGAATATGGCTACACCTTC
TRBD1,TRBV30,TRBJ2-7,.,CAWSWTGYEQYF,TGTGCCTGGAGTTGGACAGGGTACGAGCAGTACTTC
.,TRBV28,TRBJ2-7,.,CASSLLRDLYEQYF,TGTGCCAGCAGTTTATTGCGGGATCTCTACGAGCAGTACTTC
.,TRBV29-1,TRBJ2-7,once,CSVVGRLGHEQYF,TGCAGCGTTGTGGGCAGGTTGGGTCACGAGCAGTACTTC
TRBD2,TRBV18,TRBJ2-3,.,CASSREGTDTQYF,TGTGCCAGCTCCCGGGAGGGCACAGATACGCAGTATTTT